This T cell receptor beta chain comes out of a study of blood T cell repertoires in COVID-19. Turning to the study itself: Samples representing acute and convalescent COVID-19 were sourced from the United States, Italy and Spain. Sources were T cells, B-cell-depleted T cells, or PBMCs; the material itself was cDNA or gDNA.

As originally analysed: Reference gene primer amplification gave nucleated cell count estimates. The assay was immunoSEQ multiplex PCR, and TCRdb's table has in-frame clones only and misses some. V and J calls and clone size are as listed in that table; D and trimming were resolved from the DNA. The sample has about 38,000 clones, around four fifths seen once. The germline V gene has CDR1 LNHDA and CDR2 SQIVND (reference sequence). This CDR3 spans 14 amino acids. V gave up 5 bases and J gave up 12 bases, with 19 bases separating them. The material sequenced was peripheral blood. This TCR was sampled from a man aged 50 to 59 with active COVID-19. This chain uses TRBV19 with TRBJ1-4, with D perhaps TRBD1 (5 bases). The CDR3 DNA reads TGTGCCAGTAGTTTACGACCCCGAGGAGGGGAACTGTTTTTT. Translation gives CASSLRPRGGELFF.